This TCR beta chain was sequenced for a study of graft-versus-host responses after intestinal transplantation. Whole-study context: Anti-thymocyte globulin induction, then tacrolimus and steroids for roughly 3 years, went to all recipients.

TCRdb keeps only in-frame clones here, not all; method: immunoSEQ multiplex PCR. Found here are 90,000 to 100,000 clones, approximately 85% of them singletons; the top ten hold 1.4%. From germline, CDR1 is LNHDA and CDR2 SQIVND (reference sequence). CDR3 length: 15 residues. V dropped 3 bases and J dropped 0 bases, with 9 bases sitting between them. The source is a human patient who received an intestinal transplant, so some T cells may come from the graft donor. The J gene is TRBJ1-5, the V gene TRBV19; the D is unclear. The sample here was PBMCs, taken 255 days after intestinal transplant. The DNA of the CDR3 is TGTGCCAGTAGTATGTTTTTGCATAGCAATCAGCCCCAGCATTTT. It specifies CASSMFLHSNQPQHF.